What follows are 13 T cell receptor beta chains derived from one specimen sequenced in a study of radiation and T cells in renal cell carcinoma (dated by TCRdb to 2020 to 2021). To prepare the library, the immunoSEQ multiplex PCR assay was applied. This immuneACCESS table, as held by TCRdb, lists in-frame sequences with V and J called but not all clones. Of the missing ones, under half trace to an unresolved V gene in checked studies; the others have no known cause. This sample comprises 15,000 to 18,000 clones, roughly 56% of them detected only once. The ten largest clonotypes hold about 11% of the sample. This specimen's time point label, per the study, means: tumor resected at nephrectomy. According to the study, the label for this sample's treatment or condition signals: treatment-naive control, cytoreductive nephrectomy. This specimen consisted of tumor tissue, obtained from a patient whose treatment was nephrectomy without radiotherapy. The receptors come from a man aged 50 to 59 with renal cell carcinoma.

The rearrangement links TRBV21-1 to TRBJ1-1; the DNA was not used to check the table's D call, TRBD1. TRBV21-1 corresponds to a pseudogene. This CDR3 comprises 14 residues. CDR3 DNA: TGTGCCAGCATCATCGGACAGACGAACACTGAAGCTTTCTTT. Residues: CASIIGQTNTEAFF.

This rearrangement joins TRBV2 to TRBJ1-5; D uncertain. CDR1 and CDR2 from the germline V gene are SNHLY and FYNNEI. There are 13 residues in the CDR3. V dropped 5 bases and J dropped 3 bases, with 8 bases sitting between them. The CDR3 region is CASSSGFNQPQHF. The CDR3 DNA reads as TGTGCCAGCAGTTCGGGGTTCAATCAGCCCCAGCATTTT.

The chain uses TRBV10-3 and TRBJ2-7; 7 bases match TRBD2. Per germline, CDR1 ENHRY and CDR2 SYGVKD. The CDR3 consists of 14 residues. The V and J ends lost 3 bases and 4 bases, in that order; junction bases with no gene match: 6. This CDR3 is CAISDHREAYEQYF. In DNA form, the CDR3 reads TGTGCCATCAGTGACCACCGGGAGGCGTACGAGCAGTACTTC.

Judged by abundance, this clone is medium-sized. The J gene is TRBJ2-7, the V gene TRBV19; 8 nucleotides agree with TRBD2. Looked up from germline, CDR1 is LNHDA and CDR2 is SQIVND (reference sequence). Unmatched junction bases numbered 2, after V lost 2 bases and J lost 5 bases. There are 13 residues in the CDR3. As DNA, the CDR3 is TGTGCCAGTAGTATAACAGCGGGAGACGAGCAGTACTTC. It specifies CASSITAGDEQYF.

This clone has ten or more counts. J is TRBJ2-5 and V is TRBV5-1, with 11 nucleotides matching TRBD2. This CDR3 comprises 16 residues. V gave up 0 bases and J gave up 5 bases; unmatched junction bases: 6. CDR1 is SGHRS and CDR2 is YFSETQ in the germline V gene. The CDR3 region is CASSLAVSSGRETQYF. CDR3 nucleotide sequence: TGCGCCAGCAGCTTGGCAGTCTCTAGCGGGAGGGAGACCCAGTACTTC.

This chain uses TRBV29-1 with TRBJ2-7, with TRBD1 matching over 10 bases. Germline V CDR1 and CDR2: SQVTM, ANQGSEA. Trimming cost V 3 bases and J 5 bases; bases outside gene matches: 7. The CDR3 runs to 14 residues. CDR3 residues: CSVELGQGSDEQYF. For the CDR3, the DNA is TGCAGCGTTGAGTTGGGACAGGGGTCTGACGAGCAGTACTTC.

The rearrangement uses TRBV28 and TRBJ2-6; TRBD2 matches 8 bases. Germline V lookup: CDR1 MDHEN, CDR2 SYDVKM. The CDR3 loop spans 17 amino acids. Trimming cost V 3 bases and J 0 bases; bases outside gene matches: 4. CDR3 sequence: CASSFAGGPSGANVLTF. The DNA of the CDR3 is TGTGCCAGCAGTTTCGCGGGAGGCCCCTCTGGGGCCAACGTCCTGACTTTC.

V is TRBV5-4 and J is TRBJ2-7; tentatively, D is TRBD1 (6 bases). This CDR3 has 13 residues. Germline V CDR1 and CDR2: SGHNT, YYREEE (reference sequence). V was pared by 4 bases and J by 4 bases, with 12 bases between. The CDR3 sequence: CASSVDSQYEQYF. CDR3 in DNA: TGTGCCAGCAGCGTGGACAGTCAATACGAGCAGTACTTC.

The chain joins TRBV7-3 to TRBJ2-3, with a weak D call TRBD1 (5 bases). V was clipped by 6 bases and J by 7 bases, with 20 bases between them. The CDR3 totals 15 residues. CDR1 and CDR2 from the germline V gene are SGHTA and FQGTGA. The DNA of the CDR3 is TGTGCCAGCAGTCTGGCATCTCAAGGGGCGAATACGCAGTATTTT. Translated, it gives CASSLASQGANTQYF.

The chain couples TRBV19 to TRBJ2-1; D is uncertain. Germline assignment: CDR1 LNHDA and CDR2 SQIVND (reference sequence). The CDR3 contains 12 residues. V was pared by 4 bases and J by 6 bases, with 7 bases between. DNA of the CDR3: TGTGCCAGTAGTACATCCGGCAATGAGCAGTTCTTC. This translates into CASSTSGNEQFF.

A single count supports this clone. The rearrangement links TRBV5-1 to TRBJ2-2; unclear D gene. V lost 1 base, J lost 0 bases, and 4 bases lay in between. CDR1 SGHRS and CDR2 YFSETQ come from the germline V gene. This CDR3 region has 14 residues. The CDR3 sequence: CASSLIPNTGELFF. In DNA, the CDR3 is TGCGCCAGCAGCTTGATCCCGAACACCGGGGAGCTGTTTTTT.

The chain couples TRBV2 to TRBJ2-1; 9 bases agree with TRBD2. This CDR3 region has 16 residues. With V trimmed by 7 bases and J by 8 bases, 15 bases remained unmatched. Germline lookup yields CDR1 SNHLY and CDR2 FYNNEI. The CDR3 coding sequence is TGTGCCAGCAACAGGGATGCCCTAGCGGGATTCGATGAGCAGTTCTTC. Translation gives CASNRDALAGFDEQFF.

V and J are TRBV6-6 and TRBJ2-5, with TRBD1 identical over 8 bases. V lost 7 bases to trimming and J lost 0 bases; unmatched junction nucleotides: 4. There are 14 residues in the CDR3. Germline V gene data show CDR1 as MNHNY and CDR2 as SVGAGI (reference sequence). DNA of the CDR3: TGTGCCAGCAACCAGGACAGGGACCAAGAGACCCAGTACTTC. It yields the protein CASNQDRDQETQYF.